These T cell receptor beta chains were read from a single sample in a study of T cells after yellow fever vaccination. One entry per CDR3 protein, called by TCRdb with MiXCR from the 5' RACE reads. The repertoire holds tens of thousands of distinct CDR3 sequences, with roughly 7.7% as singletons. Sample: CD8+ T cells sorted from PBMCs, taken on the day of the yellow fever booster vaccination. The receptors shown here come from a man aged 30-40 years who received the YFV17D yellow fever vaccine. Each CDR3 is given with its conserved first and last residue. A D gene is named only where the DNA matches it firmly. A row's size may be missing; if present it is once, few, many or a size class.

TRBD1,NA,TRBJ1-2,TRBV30,TGTGCCTGGAGTGTATGGACAGGGGATGGCTACACCTTC,CAWSVWTGDGYTF
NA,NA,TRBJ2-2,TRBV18,TGTGCCAGCTCACCATCCTTCCGCCCGCCCGGGGAGCTGTTTTTT,CASSPSFRPPGELFF
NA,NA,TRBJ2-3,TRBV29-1,TGCAGCGTTGAGGGGACCCATACAGACACAGATACGCAGTATTTT,CSVEGTHTDTDTQYF
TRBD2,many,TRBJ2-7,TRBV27,TGTGCCAGCAGTTTTGGTCTAGCGGACCTCTACGAGCAGTACTTC,CASSFGLADLYEQYF
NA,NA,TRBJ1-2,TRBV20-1,TGCAGTGCTAGAGATTTCGTAGGGGTGAACTATGGCTACACCTTC,CSARDFVGVNYGYTF
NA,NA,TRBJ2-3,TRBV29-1,TGCAGCGTTGAAGCCCTTACAGATACGCAGTATTTT,CSVEALTDTQYF
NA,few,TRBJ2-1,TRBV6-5,TGTGCCAGCAGTTATTCCTCGGACGGTGAGCAGTTCTTC,CASSYSSDGEQFF
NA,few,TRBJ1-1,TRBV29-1,TGCAGCGTTGACAGGGGCACTGAAGCTTTCTTT,CSVDRGTEAFF
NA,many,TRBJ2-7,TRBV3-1,TGTGCCAGCAGCCAAGTGATCGGTGGCTTTGGGTACGAGCAGTACTTC,CASSQVIGGFGYEQYF
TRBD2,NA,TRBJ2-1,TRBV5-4,TGTGCCAGCAGCTTTGGACTAGCGCGAAAAAATGAGCAGTTCTTC,CASSFGLARKNEQFF
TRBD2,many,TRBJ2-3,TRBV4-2,TGTGCCAGCAGCCATCCCCAAGCGGGGAGCACAGATACGCAGTATTTT,CASSHPQAGSTDTQYF
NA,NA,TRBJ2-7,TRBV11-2,TGTGCCAGCAGCCCGGAGAGCTCCTACGAGCAGTACTTC,CASSPESSYEQYF
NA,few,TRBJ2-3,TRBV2,TGTGCCAGCAGTGAAGTGGGACCAAGCACAGATACGCAGTATTTT,CASSEVGPSTDTQYF
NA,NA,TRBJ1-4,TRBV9,TGTGCCAGCAGCGTAGCACCGGGAGAAGAAAAACTGTTTTTT,CASSVAPGEEKLFF
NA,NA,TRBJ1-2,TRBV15,TGTGCCACCAGCAGAGATACCGCAGGGTATTATGGCTACACCTTC,CATSRDTAGYYGYTF
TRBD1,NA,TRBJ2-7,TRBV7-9,TGTGCCACCAGCTTAGCGACGCCAACAGGGGGTTCCTACGAGCAGTACTTC,CATSLATPTGGSYEQYF
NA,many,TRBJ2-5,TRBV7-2,TGTGCCAGCAGCCCCGGGTGGGGGCCTCAAGAGACCCAGTACTTC,CASSPGWGPQETQYF
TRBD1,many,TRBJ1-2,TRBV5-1,TGCGCCAGCAGCTTGGGGACAGGGGTAGCTACTGGCTACACCTTC,CASSLGTGVATGYTF
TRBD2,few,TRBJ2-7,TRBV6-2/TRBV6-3,TGTGCCAGCAATCCAGGACTAGCGGGAGGTTCCTACGAGCAGTACTTC,CASNPGLAGGSYEQYF
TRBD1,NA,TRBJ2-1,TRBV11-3,TGTGCCAGCAGCTTAGATAGGGGCAGGGGGAGCGTAGGTGAGCAGTTCTTC,CASSLDRGRGSVGEQFF
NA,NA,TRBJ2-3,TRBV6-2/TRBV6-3,TGTGCCAGCAGCCCGGGGATGGCAACAAACACAGATACGCAGTATTTT,CASSPGMATNTDTQYF
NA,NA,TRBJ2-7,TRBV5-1,TGCGCCAGCAGCGCACTAATAGGACAAAGCGATGAGCAGTACTTC,CASSALIGQSDEQYF
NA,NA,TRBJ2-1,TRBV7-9,TGTGCCAGCAGGGAGGGGGGCTCCTACAATGAGCAGTTCTTC,CASREGGSYNEQFF
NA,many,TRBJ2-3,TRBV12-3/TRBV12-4,TGTGCCAGCAGTTTCCCCGGAGGGAATACGCAGTATTTT,CASSFPGGNTQYF
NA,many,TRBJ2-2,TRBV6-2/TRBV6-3,TGTGCCAGCGGCCTTACTGGACCAACCTTCACCGGGGAGCTGTTTTTT,CASGLTGPTFTGELFF
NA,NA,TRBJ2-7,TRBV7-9,TGTGCCAGCATCCTCTATGGGGATGGGAGAGGCGAGCAGTACTTC,CASILYGDGRGEQYF
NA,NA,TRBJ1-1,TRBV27,TGTGCCAGCAGACCCAGGAGTGTGAACACTGAAGCTTTCTTT,CASRPRSVNTEAFF
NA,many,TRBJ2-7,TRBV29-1,TGCAGCGTTGAAGATTTTTTTGGGGACCGATACGAGCAGTACTTC,CSVEDFFGDRYEQYF
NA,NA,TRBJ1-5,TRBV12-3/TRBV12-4,TGTGCCAGCAGCACATTCCGGACGGGGCCCCAGCATTTT,CASSTFRTGPQHF
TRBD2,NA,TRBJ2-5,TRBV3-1,TGTGCCAGCAGCCAAGATCTACGCGGGAGGGTCCAAGAGACCCAGTACTTC,CASSQDLRGRVQETQYF
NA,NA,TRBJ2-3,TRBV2,TGTGCCAGCAGGGCCACCAGGAATTTT,CASRATRNF
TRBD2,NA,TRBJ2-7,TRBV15,TGTGCCACCAGCAGAGAGAGGGTCCATTTAGCGGGAGAATCCTACGAGCAGTACTTC,CATSRERVHLAGESYEQYF
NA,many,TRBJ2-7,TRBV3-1,TGTGCCAGCAGCCACGGGACATCCCTTCTTTACGAGCAGTACTTC,CASSHGTSLLYEQYF
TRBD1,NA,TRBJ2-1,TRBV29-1,TGCAGCGTGCACAGGGGCCGAATGGACAATGAGCAGTTCTTC,CSVHRGRMDNEQFF
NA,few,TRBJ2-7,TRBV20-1,TGCAGTGCTAGCATGGGCGGGCAGGGTACCTACGAGCAGTACTTC,CSASMGGQGTYEQYF
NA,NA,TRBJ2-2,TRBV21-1,TGTGCCAGCAGCAAAACCCCGGGGTTAGCGGGGTACACCGGGGAGCTGTTTTTT,CASSKTPGLAGYTGELFF
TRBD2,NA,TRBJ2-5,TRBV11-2,TGTGCCAGCAGCTTACTAGCGGAAGAGACCCAGTACTTC,CASSLLAEETQYF
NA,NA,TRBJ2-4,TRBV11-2,TGTGCCAGCAGACTCACAGGGGGGGAGGGCGGCAAAAACATTCAGTACTTC,CASRLTGGEGGKNIQYF
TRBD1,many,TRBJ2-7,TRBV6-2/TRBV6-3,TGTGCCAGCAGTGGACAGGGCGGGTCCTACGAGCAGTACTTC,CASSGQGGSYEQYF
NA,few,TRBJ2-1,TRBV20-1,TGCAGTGCTAGAGACGGTTTGTTTCTGTTCTTC,CSARDGLFLFF
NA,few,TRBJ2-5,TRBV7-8,TGTGCCAGCAGCATCCACACGTACCAAGAGACCCAGTACTTC,CASSIHTYQETQYF
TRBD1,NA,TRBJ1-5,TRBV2,TGTGCCAGCAGGGGACAGGTGACAGAGCCCCAGCATTTT,CASRGQVTEPQHF
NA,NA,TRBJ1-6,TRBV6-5,TGTGCCAGCAGTTACTCGGGCTCACCCCTCCACTTT,CASSYSGSPLHF
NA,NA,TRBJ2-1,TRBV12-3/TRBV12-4,TGTGCCAGCAGCCCCCAGGGGAGAGAGCAGTTCTTC,CASSPQGREQFF
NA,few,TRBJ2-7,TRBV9,TGTGCCAGCAGCTCTCCGATTAGCGGATCATCCTACGAGCAGTACTTC,CASSSPISGSSYEQYF
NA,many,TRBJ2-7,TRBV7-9,TGTGCCAGCAGCTGGGGTCGCGGGGCCTACGAGCAGTACTTC,CASSWGRGAYEQYF
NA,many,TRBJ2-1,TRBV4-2,TGTGCCAGCAGCCAAAAGCCAGATGAAAACAATGAGCAGTTCTTC,CASSQKPDENNEQFF
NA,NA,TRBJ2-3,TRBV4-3,TGCCCCAGCAGCCAAGCCCAGGGGGGCGATACGCAGTATTTT,CPSSQAQGGDTQYF
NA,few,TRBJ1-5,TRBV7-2,TGTGCCAGCAGCCCAGATTGGGTGCTTGGGTTAAATCAGCCCCAGCATTTT,CASSPDWVLGLNQPQHF
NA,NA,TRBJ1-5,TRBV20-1,TGCAGTGCTTCCTCCGGGGGGGTTCAGCCCCAGCATTTT,CSASSGGVQPQHF
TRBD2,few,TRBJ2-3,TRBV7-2,TGTGCCAGCAGCCTAGCGGGAGACCTCCACACAGATACGCAGTATTTT,CASSLAGDLHTDTQYF
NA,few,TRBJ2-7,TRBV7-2,TGTGCCAGCAGCCGCCTGACTAGTGGGGTTTACGAGCAGTACTTC,CASSRLTSGVYEQYF